This T cell receptor (beta chain) was retrieved from a study of blood T cell repertoires in COVID-19. Using immunoSEQ multiplex PCR, the repertoire was profiled, and TCRdb retains in-frame clones only, with some absent. In the table there are 120,000 to 150,000 clones, roughly 82% of which are singletons. The CDR3 runs to 17 residues. Germline CDR1 is LNHDA and CDR2 is SQIVND (reference sequence). V dropped 0 bases and J dropped 0 bases, with 12 bases sitting between them. The sample taken for sequencing was peripheral blood. The chain has TRBV19 and TRBJ1-3; the D is unclear. The sequence derives from a man aged 80 or over with acute or convalescent COVID-19. The CDR3 DNA reads TGTGCCAGTAGTATAGAATCGCACAGCTCCTCTGGAAACACCATATATTTT. It specifies CASSIESHSSSGNTIYF. Complete variable domain (other parts from reference TRBV19 and TRBJ1-3): DGGITQSPKYLFRKEGQNVTLSCEQNLNHDAMYWYRQDPGQGLRLIYYSQIVNDFQKGDIAEGYSVSREKKESFPLTVTSAQKNPTAFYLCASSIESHSSSGNTIYFGEGSWLTVV.